Listed below are T cell receptor beta chains from one sample, sequenced in a study of blood T cell repertoires in COVID-19. The table came from immunoSEQ multiplex PCR; TCRdb's copy has only in-frame clones and leaves some out. The data show fewer than 400,000 clones, just under 90% seen once. Sequenced input: PBMCs or T cells enriched from blood (not recorded which). These receptors all stem from a woman in her forties or fifties who had recovered from COVID-19. Both conserved end residues are part of each CDR3. A D gene is named only where the DNA matches it firmly. Size is omitted from some rows. Given values are once, few, many or a class for expanded clones.

d_gene	v_gene	j_gene	abundance	CDR3nt	CDR3aa
NA	TRBV18	TRBJ1-1	NA	TGTGCCAGCTCCCCAAAGCTGTGGAAGGAGGTCACTGAAGCTTTCTTT	CASSPKLWKEVTEAFF
TRBD1	TRBV6-1	TRBJ1-1	NA	TGTGCCAGCAGTGAACCGGGGGACAGTCCCGAAGCTTTCTTT	CASSEPGDSPEAFF
NA	TRBV28	TRBJ1-5	NA	TGTGCCAGCAGTTTTACGGGCAATCAGCCCCAGCATTTT	CASSFTGNQPQHF
NA	TRBV2	TRBJ2-7	once	TGTGCCAGCATCGTCCGGGGGGCATGGGACGAGCAGTACTTC	CASIVRGAWDEQYF
NA	TRBV4-1	TRBJ2-1	NA	TGCGCCAGCAGCCAGCTCCCTATAGCGGTATCCTACAATGAGCAGTTCTTC	CASSQLPIAVSYNEQFF
NA	TRBV19	TRBJ1-2	NA	TGTGCCAGTAGTATTGCGGGGGGCGCCCGCTATGGCTACACCTTC	CASSIAGGARYGYTF
NA	TRBV2	TRBJ2-7	NA	TGTGCCAGCAGAATGAGGGTGGGTGAGCAGTACTTC	CASRMRVGEQYF
NA	TRBV7-9	TRBJ1-2	few	TGTGCCAGCAGCTTCCCGCCGGGGAGGGCCTATGGCTACACCTTC	CASSFPPGRAYGYTF
TRBD2	TRBV27	TRBJ2-2	once	TGTGCCAGCAGTTGGACTAGCGGCACCGGGGAGCTGTTTTTT	CASSWTSGTGELFF
TRBD1	TRBV10-3	TRBJ1-4	NA	TGTGCCATCAGTGAGTCGACTGGACAGGCGAGTGAAAAACTGTTTTTT	CAISESTGQASEKLFF
TRBD1	TRBV5-1	TRBJ1-6	NA	TGCGCCAGCAGCTGGACAGGGGGTAATTCACCCCTCCACTTT	CASSWTGGNSPLHF
NA	TRBV6-5	TRBJ2-1	NA	TGTGCCAGCAGTTACTCCCGGTCGGGCTCCTACAATGAGCAGTTCTTC	CASSYSRSGSYNEQFF
TRBD1	TRBV11-2	TRBJ2-1	NA	TGTGCCAGCAGCTTAGACAGGGGGCGCATGCAGTTCTTC	CASSLDRGRMQFF
NA	TRBV19	TRBJ1-6	once	TGTGCCAGTAGTCCAGGACTGGTAGGTTCACCCCTCCACTTT	CASSPGLVGSPLHF
NA	TRBV5-5	TRBJ2-4	NA	TGTGCCAGCAGCCCGGGACTGCCTTTAGCCAAAAACATTCAGTACTTC	CASSPGLPLAKNIQYF
NA	TRBV29-1	TRBJ1-2	NA	TGCAGCGTTGAAGATCCGCGCAGAGTGGGCGGCTACACCTTC	CSVEDPRRVGGYTF
NA	TRBV12-3/TRBV12-4	TRBJ2-5	NA	TGTGCCAGCAGTCACGGAGAGACCCAGTACTTC	CASSHGETQYF
TRBD1	TRBV19	TRBJ1-2	NA	TGTGCCAGCAGGGAGACAGGGGGCGGCTATGGCTACACCTTC	CASRETGGGYGYTF
TRBD1	TRBV4-1	TRBJ1-5	NA	TGCGCCAGCAGCCAAACCGACAGGGGCAATCAGCCCCAGCATTTT	CASSQTDRGNQPQHF
NA	TRBV3-1/TRBV3-2	TRBJ1-2	NA	TGTGCCAGCAGCCCCCTTGGGGGCGGCTATGGCTACACCTTC	CASSPLGGGYGYTF
NA	TRBV4-3	TRBJ1-4	NA	TGCGCCAGCGCCAGGGCCCTAAAAGAAAAACTGTTTTTT	CASARALKEKLFF
NA	TRBV3-1/TRBV3-2	TRBJ1-1	NA	TGTGCCAGCAGCCAAAGTCGCACAGTCATGAACACTGAAGCTTTCTTT	CASSQSRTVMNTEAFF
NA	TRBV6-1	TRBJ1-2	NA	TGTGCCAGCAGTGAACAGGCCTCAAAAATCTATGGCTACACCTTC	CASSEQASKIYGYTF
TRBD1	TRBV30	TRBJ2-5	NA	TGTGCCGGGACTTCAGGACAGGGGAGAGAGACCCAGTACTTC	CAGTSGQGRETQYF
NA	TRBV30	TRBJ1-1	NA	TGTGCCTGGGGACGGAGGGGCACTGAAGCTTTCTTT	CAWGRRGTEAFF
NA	TRBV19	TRBJ2-2	NA	TGTGCCAGTAGTAGGGCCAACACCGGGGAGCTGTTTTTT	CASSRANTGELFF
NA	TRBV7-8	TRBJ1-2	once	TGTGCCAGCAATCGGGGTGACGCTAACTATGGCTACACCTTC	CASNRGDANYGYTF
NA	TRBV4-1	TRBJ2-7	NA	TGCGCCAGCAGCCAAGATTCGGCGGGGAACACCTACGAGCAGTACTTC	CASSQDSAGNTYEQYF
NA	TRBV7-9	TRBJ1-6	NA	TGTGCCAGCAGCCGGGATTACTATAATTCACCCCTCCACTTT	CASSRDYYNSPLHF
NA	TRBV4-1	TRBJ1-6	NA	TGCGCCAGCAGCCTTGTAGGGAGTATAGATTCACCCCTCCACTTT	CASSLVGSIDSPLHF
NA	TRBV10-1	TRBJ1-6	NA	TGCGCCAGCAGTGCGAATCGCAGGGGACACAATTCACCCCTCCACTTT	CASSANRRGHNSPLHF
NA	TRBV6-5	TRBJ1-2	NA	TGTGCCAGCAGTCAGCGGTCCTATGGCTACACCTTC	CASSQRSYGYTF
TRBD1	TRBV28	TRBJ1-6	NA	TGTGCCAGCAGTTTAACGGGACAGGATTATAATTCACCCCTCCACTTT	CASSLTGQDYNSPLHF
NA	TRBV28	TRBJ1-6	NA	TGTGCCAGCGACAGTAATAATTCACCCCTCCACTTT	CASDSNNSPLHF
NA	TRBV5-1	TRBJ2-1	once	TGCGCCAGCAGCTTAGTCGGGAGAATCTCCTACAATGAGCAGTTCTTC	CASSLVGRISYNEQFF
NA	TRBV9	TRBJ1-1	NA	TGTGCCAGCAGCTTCCCAGGATACTCAGACCCTGAAGCTTTCTTT	CASSFPGYSDPEAFF
NA	TRBV21-1	TRBJ2-3	NA	TGTGCCAGCAGCAAAAAAAGACAGGGCACAGATACGCAGTATTTT	CASSKKRQGTDTQYF
NA	TRBV28	TRBJ1-5	NA	TGTGCCAGCAGTTTATCAGGGTGGGATCAGCCCCAGCATTTT	CASSLSGWDQPQHF
NA	TRBV19	TRBJ2-1	NA	TGTGCCAGTAGTATTCGTGGGGCTGGGAATGAGCAGTTCTTC	CASSIRGAGNEQFF
NA	TRBV12-3/TRBV12-4	TRBJ2-3	NA	TGTGCCAGCAGTTTTCAAATCACAGATACGCAGTATTTT	CASSFQITDTQYF
NA	TRBV10-3	TRBJ2-7	NA	TGTGCCATCAGTGATCAGGGGAGGGCCTACGAGCAGTACTTC	CAISDQGRAYEQYF
NA	TRBV28	TRBJ1-2	NA	TGTGCCAGCAGTGGGAAATCGGCGGGGGACTATGGCTACACCTTC	CASSGKSAGDYGYTF
NA	TRBV28	TRBJ1-2	NA	TGTGCCAGCAGGAGCACCCCCTTCTATGGCTACACCTTC	CASRSTPFYGYTF
TRBD1	TRBV7-9	TRBJ1-1	once	TGTGCCAGCAGCTTATTGTCAGGGGGAAGGAACACTGAAGCTTTCTTT	CASSLLSGGRNTEAFF
TRBD1	TRBV4-2	TRBJ1-4	few	TGTGCCAGCAGCCAGGGCCAGGGGGTAAAACTGTTTTTT	CASSQGQGVKLFF
NA	TRBV10-2	TRBJ1-1	NA	TGCGCCAGCAGTGAGTCGACAGGGAACACTGAAGCTTTCTTT	CASSESTGNTEAFF
NA	TRBV5-4	TRBJ2-7	NA	TGTGCCAGCAGCTCTCGCGGGTCCAGCCGAGAGCAGTACTTC	CASSSRGSSREQYF
NA	TRBV6-6	TRBJ2-6	NA	TGTGCCAGCGGTCGTGCAGCGGCCACCTCTGGGGCCAACGTCCTGACTTTC	CASGRAAATSGANVLTF
NA	TRBV7-6	TRBJ1-5	NA	TGTGCCAGCAGCTTCTGGCAGCAGCCCCAGCATTTT	CASSFWQQPQHF
NA	TRBV5-5	TRBJ2-3	NA	TGTGCCAGCAGCTTGGTGCAAAGGGCCAGGGGGGACACAGATACGCAGTATTTT	CASSLVQRARGDTDTQYF
NA	TRBV12-5	TRBJ1-6	once	TGTGCTAGTGGTCCTCGGACAGAGTATAATTCACCCCTCCACTTT	CASGPRTEYNSPLHF
TRBD1	TRBV5-1	TRBJ2-1	NA	TGCGCCAGCAGCGGGGACAGGGGGGGCAATGAGCAGTTCTTC	CASSGDRGGNEQFF
NA	TRBV18	TRBJ1-5	once	TGTGCCAGCTCATACACAGGGTCAGATCAGCCCCAGCATTTT	CASSYTGSDQPQHF
NA	TRBV9	TRBJ2-3	NA	TGTGCCAGCAGCGTAGACGGAACAGAAGTGACGTATTTT	CASSVDGTEVTYF
NA	TRBV30	TRBJ1-2	NA	TGTGCCTGGAGTGTATCGGGAGGCTACACCTTC	CAWSVSGGYTF
TRBD2	TRBV5-1	TRBJ2-1	NA	TGCGCCAGCAGCTACTCCGGGACTAGCGGGGGGCTTGTCAATGAGCAGTTCTTC	CASSYSGTSGGLVNEQFF